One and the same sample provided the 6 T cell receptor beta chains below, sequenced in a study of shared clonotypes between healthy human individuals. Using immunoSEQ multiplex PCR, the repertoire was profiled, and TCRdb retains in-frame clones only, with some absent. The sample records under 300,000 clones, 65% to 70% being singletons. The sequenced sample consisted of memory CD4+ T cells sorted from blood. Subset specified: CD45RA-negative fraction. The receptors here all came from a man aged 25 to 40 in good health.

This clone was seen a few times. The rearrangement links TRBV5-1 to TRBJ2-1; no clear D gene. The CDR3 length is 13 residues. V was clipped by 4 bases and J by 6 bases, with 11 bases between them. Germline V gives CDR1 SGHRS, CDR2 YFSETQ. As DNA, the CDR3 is TGCGCCAGCAGCGTCGGTGCTACCAATGAGCAGTTCTTC. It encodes CASSVGATNEQFF.

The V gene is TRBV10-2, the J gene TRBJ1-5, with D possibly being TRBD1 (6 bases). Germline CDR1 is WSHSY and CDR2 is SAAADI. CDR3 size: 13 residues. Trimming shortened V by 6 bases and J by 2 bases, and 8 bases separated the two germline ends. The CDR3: CASRQGGNQPQHF. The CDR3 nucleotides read TGCGCCAGCAGACAGGGCGGCAATCAGCCCCAGCATTTT.

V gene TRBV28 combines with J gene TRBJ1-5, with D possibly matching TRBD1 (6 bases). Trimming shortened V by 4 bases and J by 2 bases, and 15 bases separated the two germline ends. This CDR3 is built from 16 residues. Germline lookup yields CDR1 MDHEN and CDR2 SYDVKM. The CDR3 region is CASSSQTGAGNQPQHF. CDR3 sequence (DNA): TGTGCCAGCAGTTCCCAGACAGGAGCGGGCAATCAGCCCCAGCATTTT.

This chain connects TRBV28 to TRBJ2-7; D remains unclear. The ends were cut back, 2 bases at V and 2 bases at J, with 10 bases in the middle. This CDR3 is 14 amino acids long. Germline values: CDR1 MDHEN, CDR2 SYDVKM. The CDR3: CASSLVGQPYEQYF. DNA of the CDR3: TGTGCCAGCAGTTTAGTAGGGCAGCCCTACGAGCAGTACTTC. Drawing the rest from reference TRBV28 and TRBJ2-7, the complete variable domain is DVKVTQSSRYLVKRTGEKVFLECVQDMDHENMFWYRQDPGLGLRLIYFSYDVKMKEKGDIPEGYSVSREKKERFSLILESASTNQTSMYLCASSLVGQPYEQYFGPGTRLTVT.

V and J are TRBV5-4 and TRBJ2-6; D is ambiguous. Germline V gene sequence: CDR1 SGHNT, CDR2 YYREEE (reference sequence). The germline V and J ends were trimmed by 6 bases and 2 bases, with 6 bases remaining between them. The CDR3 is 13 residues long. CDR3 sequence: CASTYPGANVLTF. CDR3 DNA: TGTGCCAGCACCTATCCTGGGGCCAACGTCCTGACTTTC.

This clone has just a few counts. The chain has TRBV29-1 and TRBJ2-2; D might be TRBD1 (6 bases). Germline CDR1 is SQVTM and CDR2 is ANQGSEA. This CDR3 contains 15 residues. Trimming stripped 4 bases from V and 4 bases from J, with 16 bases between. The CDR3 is CSVVGGSFITGELFF. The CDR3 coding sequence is TGCAGCGTTGTTGGGGGCAGCTTTATCACCGGGGAGCTGTTTTTT.